The 5 T cell receptor beta chains reported below all come from one sample, sequenced in a study of T cell repertoires and HLA-DP antigens. Antigens of these TCRs are unknown. The protocol was immunoSEQ multiplex PCR, while the TCRdb copy is restricted to in-frame clones and leaves out a portion. The repertoire has fewer than 95,000 clones, about 89% of them found once; the top ten carry about 1.8%. Specimen: CD4+ T cells from PBMCs. The receptors derive from a man over 45 in good health and CMV-seronegative.

J is TRBJ2-3 and V is TRBV4-1; D gene unclear. In germline, CDR1 is MGHRA, CDR2 YSYEKL. This CDR3 spans 16 amino acids. V was trimmed by 1 base and J by 0 bases, leaving 11 bases between them. CDR3: CASSQVNLVSTDTQYF. CDR3 coding DNA: TGCGCCAGCAGCCAAGTCAACCTCGTGAGCACAGATACGCAGTATTTT.

The chain is built from TRBV30 and TRBJ2-1, with TRBD2 as a possible D gene (5 bases). CDR3 size: 15 residues. V lost 1 base to trimming and J lost 0 bases, with 10 bases between them. Germline CDR1 and CDR2: GTSNPN and SVGIG (reference sequence). This CDR3 reads CAWSAYSDSYNEQFF. The DNA for the CDR3 is TGTGCCTGGAGTGCTTATAGCGACTCCTACAATGAGCAGTTCTTC.

This chain links TRBV5-6 with TRBJ1-1; D unresolved. The germline V and J ends were trimmed by 0 bases and 3 bases, with 6 bases remaining between them. The CDR3 has 13 residues. Germline-derived CDR1 and CDR2 are SGHDT and YYEEEE. CDR3 in amino acids: CASSLVQHTEAFF. DNA for the CDR3: TGTGCCAGCAGCTTGGTCCAGCACACTGAAGCTTTCTTT. The whole variable domain, remainder taken from reference TRBV5-6 and TRBJ1-1, is DAGVTQSPTHLIKTRGQQVTLRCSPKSGHDTVSWYQQALGQGPQFIFQYYEEEERQRGNFPDRFSGHQFPNYSSELNVNALLLGDSALYLCASSLVQHTEAFFGQGTRLTVV.

The rearrangement uses TRBV7-2 and TRBJ1-1, with 10 bases that match TRBD1. This CDR3 spans 13 amino acids. Germline lookup yields CDR1 SGHTA and CDR2 FQGNSA. V was clipped by 4 bases and J by 4 bases; unmatched bases: 0. The CDR3 DNA reads as TGTGCCAGCAGCTGGACAGGGGGCACTGAAGCTTTCTTT. This gives the protein CASSWTGGTEAFF.

Remarks on this clone: Distinct nucleotide sequences in the sample also encode this CDR3. This chain joins TRBV18 and TRBJ2-5, with D unresolved. Germline V gene lookup returns CDR1 KGHSH and CDR2 LQKENI. V was pared by 6 bases and J by 3 bases, with 5 bases between. There are 11 residues in the CDR3. The CDR3 region is CASSPKETQYF. CDR3 DNA sequence: TGTGCCAGCTCCCCCAAAGAGACCCAGTACTTC.